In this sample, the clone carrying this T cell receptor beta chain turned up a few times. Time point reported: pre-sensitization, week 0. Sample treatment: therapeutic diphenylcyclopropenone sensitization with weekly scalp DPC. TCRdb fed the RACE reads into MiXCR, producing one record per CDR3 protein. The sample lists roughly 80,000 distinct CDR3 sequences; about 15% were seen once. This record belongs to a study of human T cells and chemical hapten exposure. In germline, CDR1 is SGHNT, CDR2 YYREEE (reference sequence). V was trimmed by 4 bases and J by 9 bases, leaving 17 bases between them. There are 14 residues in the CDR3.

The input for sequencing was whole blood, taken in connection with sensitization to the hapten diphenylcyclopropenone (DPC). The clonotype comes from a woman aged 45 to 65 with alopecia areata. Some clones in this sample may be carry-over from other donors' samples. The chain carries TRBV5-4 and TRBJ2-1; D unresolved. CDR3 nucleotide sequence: TGTGCCAGCAGCCCACCCTATAAGCAAGGTGAGCAGTTCTTC. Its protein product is CASSPPYKQGEQFF.